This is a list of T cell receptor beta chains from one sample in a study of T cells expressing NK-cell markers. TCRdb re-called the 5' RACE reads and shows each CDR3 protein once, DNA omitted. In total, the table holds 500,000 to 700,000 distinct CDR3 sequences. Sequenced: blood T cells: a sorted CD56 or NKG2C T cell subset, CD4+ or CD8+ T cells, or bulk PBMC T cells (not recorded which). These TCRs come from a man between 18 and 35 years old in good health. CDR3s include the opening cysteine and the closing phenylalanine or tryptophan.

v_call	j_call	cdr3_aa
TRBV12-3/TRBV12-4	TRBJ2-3	CASSLVEDTQYF
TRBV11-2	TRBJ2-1	CASSFMTSGSYNEQFF
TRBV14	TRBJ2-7	CASSQVNTRYEQYF
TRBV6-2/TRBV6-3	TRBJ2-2	CAIMGGAGGELFF
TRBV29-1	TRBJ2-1	CSGLAGVNEQFF
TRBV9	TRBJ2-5	CASSGLAGGLQETQYF
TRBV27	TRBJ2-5	CASSAGLAGKTQYF
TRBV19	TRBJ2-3	CAVGREGPDTQYF
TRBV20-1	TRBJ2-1	CSARVGLGEQFF
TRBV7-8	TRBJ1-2	CASSLGAGILGYTF
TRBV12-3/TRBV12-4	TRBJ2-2	CASRRGLASGELFF
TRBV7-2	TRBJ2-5	CASSLEASNQETQYF
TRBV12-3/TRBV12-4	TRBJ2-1	CASSVAGDGYEQFF
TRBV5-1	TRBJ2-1	CASSLGGQLRGNEQFF
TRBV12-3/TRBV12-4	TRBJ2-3	CASSPRWASGRTDTQYF
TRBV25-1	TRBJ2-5	CASSDASYQETQYF
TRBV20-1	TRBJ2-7	CSATKGPFYEQYF
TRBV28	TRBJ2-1	CASTKAGPYNEQFF
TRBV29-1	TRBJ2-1	CSVVGTSVRDEQFF
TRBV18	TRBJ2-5	CASSPGRWKETQYF
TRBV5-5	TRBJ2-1	CASSLGDRVAYNEQFF
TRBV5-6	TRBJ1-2	CASSLVGRDSYYGYTF
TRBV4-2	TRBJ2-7	CASSQGPLYEQYF
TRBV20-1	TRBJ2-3	CSARDRAPTPSTDTQYF
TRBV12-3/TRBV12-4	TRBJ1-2	CASSLARMGVGYTF
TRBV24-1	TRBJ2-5	CATSDWGKPGETQYF
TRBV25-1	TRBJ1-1	CASSQTGGVEAFF
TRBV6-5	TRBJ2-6	CATEPAGGGVLTF
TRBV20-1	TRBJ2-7	CSARVGQVKAYEQYF
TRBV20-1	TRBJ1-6	CSARVDRAGSPLHF
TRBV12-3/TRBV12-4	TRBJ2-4	CASSGASASETKNIQYF
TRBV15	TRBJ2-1	CATSREGGRGSYNEQFF
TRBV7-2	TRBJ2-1	CASSPSIAGYNEQFF
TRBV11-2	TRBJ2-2	CASSLEGGLPGELFF
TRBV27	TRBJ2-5	CASSLRLVREETQYF
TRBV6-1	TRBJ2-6	CASTKGSGANVLTF
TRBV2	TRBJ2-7	CASSSARGLGYEQYF
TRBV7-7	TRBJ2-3	CASSLRLSRDLTDTQYF
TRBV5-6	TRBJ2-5	CASSLGAGTEETQYF
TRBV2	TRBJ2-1	CASSPRDRGQYNEQFF
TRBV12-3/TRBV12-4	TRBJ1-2	CASSLTGASYGYTF
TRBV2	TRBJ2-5	CASRGLKETQYF
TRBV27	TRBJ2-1	CASGFIEDVSYNEQFF
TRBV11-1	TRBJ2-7	CASRLTGTGTFSTNEQYF
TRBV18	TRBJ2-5	CASSPSRVAGLQETQYF
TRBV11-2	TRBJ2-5	CASSLESLASGGQETQYF
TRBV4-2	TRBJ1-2	CASSQEGNRNGYTF
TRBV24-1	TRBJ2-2	CATSDLPITNTGELFF
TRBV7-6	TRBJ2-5	CASNLGGLAGLETQYF
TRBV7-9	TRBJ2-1	CASSLDNSMEEQFF
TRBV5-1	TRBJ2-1	CASSSHAGQGAYNEQFF
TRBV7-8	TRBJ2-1	CASSPQVPPNNEQFF
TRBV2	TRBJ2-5	CASIGFRESEETQYF
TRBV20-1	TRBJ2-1	CSATGATGGLDEQFF
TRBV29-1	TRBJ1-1	CSVVVQGIYSEAFF